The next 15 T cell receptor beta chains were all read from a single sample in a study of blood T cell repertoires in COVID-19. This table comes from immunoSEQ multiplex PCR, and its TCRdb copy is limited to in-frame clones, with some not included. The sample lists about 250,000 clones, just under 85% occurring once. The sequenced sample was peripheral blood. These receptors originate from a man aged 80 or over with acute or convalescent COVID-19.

CDR3 in DNA: TGTGCCAGCAGAAAGGAAGGACAGATGAACACTGAAGCTTTCTTT. It codes for CASRKEGQMNTEAFF. V and J are TRBV2 and TRBJ1-1; tentatively, D is TRBD1 (6 bases). Deletions cut 6 bases from V and 0 bases from J, with 14 bases between. Germline assignment: CDR1 SNHLY and CDR2 FYNNEI. CDR3 length equals 15 residues.

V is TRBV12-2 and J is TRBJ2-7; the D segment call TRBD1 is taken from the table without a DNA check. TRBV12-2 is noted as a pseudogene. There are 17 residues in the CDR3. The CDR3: CASRLGRGGPPGHEQYF. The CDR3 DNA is TGTGCAAGTCGCTTAGGAAGGGGTGGACCGCCTGGGCACGAGCAGTACTTC.

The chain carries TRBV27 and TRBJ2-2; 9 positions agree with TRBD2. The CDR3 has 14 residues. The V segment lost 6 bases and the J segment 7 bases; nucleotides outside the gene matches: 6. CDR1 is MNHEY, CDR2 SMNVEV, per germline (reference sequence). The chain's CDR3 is CASSSPTSGGELFF. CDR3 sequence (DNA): TGTGCCAGCAGCTCGCCGACTAGCGGCGGGGAGCTGTTTTTT.

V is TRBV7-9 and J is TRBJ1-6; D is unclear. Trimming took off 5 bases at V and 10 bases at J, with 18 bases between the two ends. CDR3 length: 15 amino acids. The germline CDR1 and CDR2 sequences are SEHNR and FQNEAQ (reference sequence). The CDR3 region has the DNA TGTGCCAGCAGCCGGCGGAGGGAAAAGGGATCACCCCTCCACTTT. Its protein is CASSRRREKGSPLHF.

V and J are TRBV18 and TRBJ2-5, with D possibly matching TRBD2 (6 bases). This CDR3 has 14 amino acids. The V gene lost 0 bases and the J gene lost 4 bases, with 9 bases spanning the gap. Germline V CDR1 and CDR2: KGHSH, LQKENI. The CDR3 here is CASSPPMGGETQYF. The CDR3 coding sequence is TGTGCCAGCTCACCACCGATGGGGGGAGAGACCCAGTACTTC.

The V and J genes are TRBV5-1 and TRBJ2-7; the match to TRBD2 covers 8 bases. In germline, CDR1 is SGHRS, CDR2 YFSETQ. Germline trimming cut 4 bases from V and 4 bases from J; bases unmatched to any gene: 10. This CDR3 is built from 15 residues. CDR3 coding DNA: TGCGCCAGCAGCCCGGGGGGGGTTGGACTTTACGAGCAGTACTTC. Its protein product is CASSPGGVGLYEQYF.

The CDR3 DNA reads as TGTGCCAGCAGCCAAGGACTAGCGGGCACCTCCTACAATGAGCAGTTCTTC. Translation: CASSQGLAGTSYNEQFF. The V gene is TRBV7-2, the J gene TRBJ2-1; the match to TRBD2 covers 11 bases. Germline trimming cut 5 bases from V and 0 bases from J; bases unmatched to any gene: 6. Germline V gene lookup returns CDR1 SGHTA and CDR2 FQGNSA. This CDR3 contains 17 residues.

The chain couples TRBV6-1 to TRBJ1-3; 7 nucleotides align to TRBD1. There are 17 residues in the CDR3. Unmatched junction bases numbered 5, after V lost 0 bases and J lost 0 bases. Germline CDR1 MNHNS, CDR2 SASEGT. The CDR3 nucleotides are TGTGCCAGCAGTGAAGCGCTGGGACAGAGCTCTGGAAACACCATATATTTT. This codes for CASSEALGQSSGNTIYF.

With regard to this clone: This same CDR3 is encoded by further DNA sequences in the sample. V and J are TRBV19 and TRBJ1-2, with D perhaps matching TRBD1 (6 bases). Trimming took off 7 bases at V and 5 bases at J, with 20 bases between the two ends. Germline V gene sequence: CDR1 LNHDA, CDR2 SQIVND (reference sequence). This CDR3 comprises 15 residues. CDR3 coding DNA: TGTGCCAGTACCTCTTCGACAGGAGCTGATTATGGCTACACCTTC. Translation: CASTSSTGADYGYTF.

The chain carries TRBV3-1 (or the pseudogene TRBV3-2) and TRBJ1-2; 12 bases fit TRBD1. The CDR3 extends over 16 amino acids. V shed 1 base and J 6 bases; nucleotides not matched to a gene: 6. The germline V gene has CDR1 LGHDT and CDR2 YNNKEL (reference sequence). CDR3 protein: CASSQGGTGGSHGYTF. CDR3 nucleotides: TGTGCCAGCAGCCAAGGGGGGACAGGGGGCTCCCATGGCTACACCTTC.

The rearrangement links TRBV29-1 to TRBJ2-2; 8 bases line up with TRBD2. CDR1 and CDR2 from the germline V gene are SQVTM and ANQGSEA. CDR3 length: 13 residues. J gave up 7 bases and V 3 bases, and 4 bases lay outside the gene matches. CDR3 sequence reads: CSVDREGYGELFF. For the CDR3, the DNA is TGCAGCGTTGACCGGGAGGGCTACGGGGAGCTGTTTTTT.

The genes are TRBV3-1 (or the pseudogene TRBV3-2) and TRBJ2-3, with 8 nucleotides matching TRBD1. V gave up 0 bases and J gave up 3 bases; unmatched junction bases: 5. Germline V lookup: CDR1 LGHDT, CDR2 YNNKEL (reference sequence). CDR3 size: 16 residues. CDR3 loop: CASSQDYRGRTDTQYF. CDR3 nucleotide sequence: TGTGCCAGCAGCCAAGACTACAGGGGGAGGACAGATACGCAGTATTTT.

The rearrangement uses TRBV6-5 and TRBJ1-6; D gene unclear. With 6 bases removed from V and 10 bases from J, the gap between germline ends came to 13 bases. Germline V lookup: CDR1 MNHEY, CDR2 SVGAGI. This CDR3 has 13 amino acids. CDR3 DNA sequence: TGTGCCAGCAGCCTGCGTTTAACCTCACCCCTCCACTTT. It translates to CASSLRLTSPLHF.

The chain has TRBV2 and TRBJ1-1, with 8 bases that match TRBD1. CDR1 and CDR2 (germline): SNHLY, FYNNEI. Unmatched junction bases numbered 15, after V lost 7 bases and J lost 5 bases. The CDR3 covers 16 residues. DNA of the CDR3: TGTGCCAGCATCGAAGGTGGCAGGGGGCCGGAGACTGAAGCTTTCTTT. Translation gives CASIEGGRGPETEAFF.

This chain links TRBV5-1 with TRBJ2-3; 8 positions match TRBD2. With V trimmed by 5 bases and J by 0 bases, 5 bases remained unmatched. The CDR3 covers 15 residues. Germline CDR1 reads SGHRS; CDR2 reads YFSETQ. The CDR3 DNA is TGCGCCAGCAGATATATAGCGGGGAGCACAGATACGCAGTATTTT. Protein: CASRYIAGSTDTQYF.